The rows below give T cell receptor beta chains drawn from one sample of a study of beta chain features in type 1 diabetes. Measured with immunoSEQ multiplex PCR; TCRdb has only the in-frame clones, and not every one. The sample has 200,000 to 300,000 clones; approximately 11% are singletons. The sample taken for sequencing was naive CD4+ T cells from blood. The source is a man aged 25-45 years with type 1 diabetes. Both conserved end residues are part of each CDR3. The order of the fields is CDR3 DNA, CDR3 protein, J gene, D gene, clone size, CDR3 length, V gene. A D gene is named only where the DNA matches it firmly. Clone size appears in some rows only: once, few, many, or a class for an expanded clone.

TGTGCCAGCAGCTTAGGACTGAACACAGATACGCAGTATTTT	CASSLGLNTDTQYF	TRBJ2-3	-	few	14	TRBV5-4
TGCGCCAGCAGACAGACTACGAGCTCTGGGGCCAACGTCCTGACTTTC	CASRQTTSSGANVLTF	TRBJ2-6	-	few	16	TRBV4-1
TGTGCCAGCAGCATACGACAGGGCATGGGGGCAACTAATGAAAAACTGTTTTTT	CASSIRQGMGATNEKLFF	TRBJ1-4	TRBD1	-	18	TRBV7-6
TGTGCCAGCAGCGTAAGTCTAGCGGGGGGCACAGATACGCAGTATTTT	CASSVSLAGGTDTQYF	TRBJ2-3	TRBD2	-	16	TRBV9
TGTGCCAGCAGCACACCCGGGGGACAGCTTAATGAAAAACTGTTTTTT	CASSTPGGQLNEKLFF	TRBJ1-4	TRBD1	few	16	TRBV7-9
TGTGCCAGCAGCAGAAGCGGGGGGCCCTCCTACGAGCAGTACTTC	CASSRSGGPSYEQYF	TRBJ2-7	TRBD2	few	15	TRBV5-4
TGTGCCAGCAGCGCAATAGCGGGGGGGCTCACCGGGGAGCTGTTTTTT	CASSAIAGGLTGELFF	TRBJ2-2	TRBD2	-	16	TRBV9
TGTGCCAGCAGCCCCTCCCACCGGACAGGGGTTTCGGCCCTCCACTTT	CASSPSHRTGVSALHF	TRBJ1-6	TRBD1	few	16	TRBV11-2
TGCGCCAGCAGCTTGAGGTTAGCGGGTCGGACGGCAGATACGCAGTATTTT	CASSLRLAGRTADTQYF	TRBJ2-3	TRBD2	few	17	TRBV5-1
TGTGCCAGCAGCTTGGACAGGGCCAATTCACCCCTCCACTTT	CASSLDRANSPLHF	TRBJ1-6	-	-	14	TRBV5-6
TGTGCAACAAGTCTAGATACGCAGTATTTT	CATSLDTQYF	TRBJ2-3	-	-	10	TRBV7-9
TGTGCCAGCAGCTTAGCCATGAGGCGGGGGGTGAATGAGCAGTACTTC	CASSLAMRRGVNEQYF	TRBJ2-7	TRBD2	few	16	TRBV7-2
TGTGCCAGCAGTTTACAGCGATATGGCTACACCTTC	CASSLQRYGYTF	TRBJ1-2	-	-	12	TRBV28
TGTGCCAGCAGAAGCCAGAACACCGGGGAGCTGTTTTTT	CASRSQNTGELFF	TRBJ2-2	-	-	13	TRBV7-3
TGCAGCGCATTACAGGGCTCGGAGACCCAGTACTTC	CSALQGSETQYF	TRBJ2-5	-	few	12	TRBV29-1
TGTGCCAGCAGCTTAGCGGAGGGGAATTTT	CASSLAEGNF	TRBJ2-3	-	few	10	TRBV7-9
TGTGCCTGGAATGCCAGGGGGAGGACTGAAGCTTTCTTT	CAWNARGRTEAFF	TRBJ1-1	TRBD1	-	13	TRBV30
TGTGCCAGCAGTACCCCGGTCTCTTACACCGGGGAGCTGTTTTTT	CASSTPVSYTGELFF	TRBJ2-2	-	few	15	TRBV6-6
TGTGCCAGCAGCCTCGCCCGCGGGACAGGGACCTACGAGCAGTACTTC	CASSLARGTGTYEQYF	TRBJ2-7	TRBD1	few	16	TRBV7-2
TGCAGTGCTTCACGGGGTGAGCAGTTCTTC	CSASRGEQFF	TRBJ2-1	-	few	10	TRBV20-1
TGCAGCGTCTCAGGGGGGCCACAAGAGACCCAGTACTTC	CSVSGGPQETQYF	TRBJ2-5	-	few	13	TRBV29-1
TGTGCCAGCAGCCCCCGGACAGACACTGAAGCTTTCTTT	CASSPRTDTEAFF	TRBJ1-1	-	few	13	TRBV9
TGCGCCAGCAGCCAAGAAGCCTACCTAGCGGGGATGGTCGGGGAGCTGTTTTTT	CASSQEAYLAGMVGELFF	TRBJ2-2	TRBD2	few	18	TRBV4-3
TGCGCCAGCAGCCCTGACAGGCTCTACGAGCAGTACTTC	CASSPDRLYEQYF	TRBJ2-7	-	few	13	TRBV5-1
TGTGCCAGCAGCAAGGACATGCTAGAGACCCAGTACTTC	CASSKDMLETQYF	TRBJ2-5	-	-	13	TRBV7-9
TGTGCCAGCCGGGACAGAAGCACAGATACGCAGTATTTT	CASRDRSTDTQYF	TRBJ2-3	TRBD1	few	13	TRBV6-1
TGCAGCGCCCGGGGGATGTACTCCTACGAGCAGTACTTC	CSARGMYSYEQYF	TRBJ2-7	-	-	13	TRBV29-1
TGTGCCAGCAGAGGCCCAGGGGCCAGGCCCCTCCACTTT	CASRGPGARPLHF	TRBJ1-6	-	-	13	TRBV7-8
TGTGCCAGCAGCTTTTCCGGTGAGAACACTGAAGCTTTCTTT	CASSFSGENTEAFF	TRBJ1-1	-	-	14	TRBV11-3
TGTGCCAGCAGTTCCTTAGCTGGCGCCTACGAGCAGTACTTC	CASSSLAGAYEQYF	TRBJ2-7	-	-	14	TRBV5-4
TGTGCCAGCACCACAGGGAGTGAGACTGAAGCTTTCTTT	CASTTGSETEAFF	TRBJ1-1	-	few	13	TRBV6-1
TGTGCCAGCAGACCCATCGACAGGGTCAGCACAGTAGCTTTCTTT	CASRPIDRVSTVAFF	TRBJ1-1	TRBD1	few	15	TRBV6-1
TGTGCCAGCAGTGCGGGGGGTTCTTACGAGCAGTACTTC	CASSAGGSYEQYF	TRBJ2-7	TRBD2	few	13	TRBV25-1
TGTGCCAGCAATCTGGGAGCGGGGATCACAGATACGCAGTATTTT	CASNLGAGITDTQYF	TRBJ2-3	TRBD2	few	15	TRBV7-9
TGTGCCAGCAGCCTCCCTCGGAGGGGTTCCGGAAACACCATATATTTT	CASSLPRRGSGNTIYF	TRBJ1-3	-	-	16	TRBV4-2
TGTGCCAGCAGCTTGACGGGTTATGGCTACACCTTC	CASSLTGYGYTF	TRBJ1-2	-	few	12	TRBV7-3
TGTGCCAGCAGTTTAATTGGGAGCTCCTACAATGAGCAGTTCTTC	CASSLIGSSYNEQFF	TRBJ2-1	-	few	15	TRBV27
TGTGCCAGCAGCTTGGGCAGGGGGCGGACAGATACGCAGTATTTT	CASSLGRGRTDTQYF	TRBJ2-3	TRBD1	-	15	TRBV7-9
TGTGCCAGCAGCGAGGGACAGGGGGCGAACATTCAGTACTTC	CASSEGQGANIQYF	TRBJ2-4	TRBD1	-	14	TRBV7-3
TGCGCCAGCAGCCAAGACAGTGTCCAAGAGACCCAGTACTTC	CASSQDSVQETQYF	TRBJ2-5	-	few	14	TRBV4-3
TGTGCCAGCAGCAGGGACTTTCGGGAGACCCAGTACTTC	CASSRDFRETQYF	TRBJ2-5	-	few	13	TRBV11-1
TGTGCCAGTAGTATAGGTGGGCGGGGACAGCCCCAGCATTTT	CASSIGGRGQPQHF	TRBJ1-5	-	-	14	TRBV19
TGTGCCAGCAGCTCAGGAAGGAACACTGAAGCTTTCTTT	CASSSGRNTEAFF	TRBJ1-1	-	few	13	TRBV11-2
TGCGCCAGCAACGAACGCGGGGGGATGTACAATGAGCAGTTCTTC	CASNERGGMYNEQFF	TRBJ2-1	TRBD2	few	15	TRBV5-1
TGCAGTGCCGTCCAAGAGGAGCAGTACTTC	CSAVQEEQYF	TRBJ2-5	-	few	10	TRBV20-1
TGTGCCAGCTCACCTTTCGAACCGGGACTAGGTGCCACAGATACGCAGTATTTT	CASSPFEPGLGATDTQYF	TRBJ2-3	TRBD2	few	18	TRBV18
TGCGCCAGCAGCGCCGGTCCGGGACTAGCGGCTTGGAATGAGCAGTTCTTC	CASSAGPGLAAWNEQFF	TRBJ2-1	TRBD2	few	17	TRBV5-1
TGTGCCAGCAGCGTAGAAAGTAGCGGGGGGGCCAGGCAGTTCTTC	CASSVESSGGARQFF	TRBJ2-1	TRBD2	-	15	TRBV9
TGTGCCAGCAGCGCTATCTCGAGAAACACTGAAGCTTTCTTT	CASSAISRNTEAFF	TRBJ1-1	-	few	14	TRBV14
TGCGCCAGCAGCCGGGACGCGGGGGCTATAGATGAAGCTTTCTTT	CASSRDAGAIDEAFF	TRBJ1-1	-	-	15	TRBV4-1
TGTGCCTGGAGTCGGGGGGAGAGCACTGAAGCTTTCTTT	CAWSRGESTEAFF	TRBJ1-1	-	few	13	TRBV30
TGTGCCAGCAGCGGACAGACAGGGTCGGGCACTGAAGCTTTCTTT	CASSGQTGSGTEAFF	TRBJ1-1	TRBD1	few	15	TRBV14
TGTGCCAGCAGCGTAGACTGGGCCCCTTACAATGAGCAGTTCTTC	CASSVDWAPYNEQFF	TRBJ2-1	-	few	15	TRBV9
TGTGCCAGCAGAATAGCGGGGGGCCTCGGGGAGCAGTTCTTC	CASRIAGGLGEQFF	TRBJ2-1	TRBD2	-	14	TRBV27
TGTGCCAGCAGCTTAAGCTGGCGGGACTCTGGGGCCAACGTCCTGACTTTC	CASSLSWRDSGANVLTF	TRBJ2-6	-	few	17	TRBV11-1
TGCGCCAGCAGCTTTAGGACAGGGGGCGACGAGCAGTACTTC	CASSFRTGGDEQYF	TRBJ2-7	TRBD1	few	14	TRBV5-1
TGTGCCAGCAGTGCAGGGGCGGGCTCCTACAATGAGCAGTTCTTC	CASSAGAGSYNEQFF	TRBJ2-1	-	few	15	TRBV2
TGTGCCAGCTCCCGTTCCAGGGCGGACATTCAGTACTTC	CASSRSRADIQYF	TRBJ2-4	-	few	13	TRBV18
TGTGCCAGTAGTATGGGACTAGCGGGCCGCAATGAGCAGTTCTTC	CASSMGLAGRNEQFF	TRBJ2-1	TRBD2	-	15	TRBV19